A selection of T cell receptor beta chains follows, all from one sample in a study of response to subunit inactivated influenza vaccine. One entry per CDR3 protein results from TCRdb running MiXCR on the RT-PCR reads. Seen here are around 170,000 distinct CDR3 sequences, about 10% observed once, and the top ten hold under 40%. The sequencing used CD8+ T cells sorted from PBMCs, collected less than 30 months after vaccination. The receptors were gathered from a man in his fifties or sixties who received an inactivated influenza vaccine. Both conserved end residues are part of each CDR3. D genes are given only for firm matches. Clone size, where shown, is once, few, many, or a class for clones that have expanded.

TRBV12-3/TRBV12-4	NA	many	TRBJ2-7	TGTGCCAGCAGTTATAGTTTGGGGGGCGTGCAGTACTTC	CASSYSLGGVQYF
TRBV2	TRBD2	few	TRBJ2-7	TGTGCCAGCAGTCGGGGGGATTCCCCTGGTAGGGAGCAGTACTTC	CASSRGDSPGREQYF
TRBV7-8	TRBD1	few	TRBJ1-4	TGTGCCAGCAGCTTAGAAGACGACAGGGTTTTTGAAAAACTGTTTTTT	CASSLEDDRVFEKLFF
TRBV4-3	TRBD1	few	TRBJ2-3	TGCGCCAGCAGCCAAGACGGGACAGGGGGGTACACAGATACGCAGTATTTT	CASSQDGTGGYTDTQYF
TRBV29-1	NA	many	TRBJ1-2	TGCAGCGTTGCCCCGGGAGGCGATGGCTACACCTTC	CSVAPGGDGYTF
TRBV6-2/TRBV6-3	NA	medium-sized	TRBJ2-3	TGTGCCAGCAGTCGGTATAGCACAGATACGCAGTATTTT	CASSRYSTDTQYF
TRBV15	NA	many	TRBJ2-1	TGTGCCACCCTGGGAGATACGGGTGAGCAGTTCTTC	CATLGDTGEQFF
TRBV12-3/TRBV12-4	NA	NA	TRBJ2-1	TGTGCCAGCAGTTACAGCTACTACAATGAGCAGTTCTTC	CASSYSYYNEQFF
TRBV20-1	TRBD1	few	TRBJ2-7	TGCAGTGCTAGAGATCTTAGGGGGCTAAGGCTCGAGCAGTACTTC	CSARDLRGLRLEQYF
TRBV27	NA	few	TRBJ1-4	TGTGCCAGCAGTTCAGGATTCGGTAATGAAAAACTGTTTTTT	CASSSGFGNEKLFF
TRBV6-2/TRBV6-3	NA	few	TRBJ2-2	TGTGCCAGCAGTAGCCTCGAGGGAACCGGGGAGCTGTTTTTT	CASSSLEGTGELFF
TRBV7-2	NA	many	TRBJ2-7	TGTGCCAGCAGCTTCGCAGACTCCTACGAGCAGTACTTC	CASSFADSYEQYF
TRBV7-9	TRBD1	few	TRBJ1-2	TGTGCCAGCAGCTTAGGGGACAGGGAAGGCTACACCTTC	CASSLGDREGYTF
TRBV28	NA	NA	TRBJ2-2	TGTGCCAGCAGTCCCACAGGGAAGGGCGGGGAGCTGTTTTTT	CASSPTGKGGELFF
TRBV12-3/TRBV12-4	TRBD1	few	TRBJ1-1	TGTGCCAGCAGAAGCGGGACAGTGAAGGCTTTCTTT	CASRSGTVKAFF
TRBV4-1	NA	NA	TRBJ2-2	TGCGCCAGCAGCCAGGCCGGAGCCGGGGAGCTGTTTTTT	CASSQAGAGELFF
TRBV29-1	TRBD2	few	TRBJ2-7	TGCAGCGTTGTGGGGACTAGCGTCTACGAGCAGTACTTC	CSVVGTSVYEQYF
TRBV29-1	TRBD1	NA	TRBJ1-1	TGCAGCGCCGGGACAGGGTGGGGCACTGAAGCTTTCTTT	CSAGTGWGTEAFF
TRBV2	NA	few	TRBJ2-3	TGTGCCAGCAGTGAAGCTCCAGGAGATACGCAGTATTTT	CASSEAPGDTQYF
TRBV28	NA	many	TRBJ2-1	TGTGCCAGCAGTTTCTTGACCGATTCAGACAATGAGCAGTTCTTC	CASSFLTDSDNEQFF
TRBV9	NA	NA	TRBJ1-1	TGTGCCAGCAGCGTAGGGTCTTGGACACGGGCAAACACTGAAGCTTTCTTT	CASSVGSWTRANTEAFF
TRBV27	NA	NA	TRBJ1-5	TGTGCCAGCACGTCAGGGTTTCAGCCCCAGCATTTT	CASTSGFQPQHF
TRBV20-1	NA	NA	TRBJ2-1	TGCAGTGCTAGAGGTTCAGCGGAGACAGACACCTACAATGAGCAGTTCTTC	CSARGSAETDTYNEQFF
TRBV11-2	TRBD1	few	TRBJ1-5	TGTGCCAGCAGCCATGGACAGGGCCCTCAGCCCCAGCATTTT	CASSHGQGPQPQHF
TRBV11-2	TRBD1	NA	TRBJ2-3	TGTGCCAGCAGCTTAGCAGGGGACAGGGCTTTT	CASSLAGDRAF
TRBV4-1	NA	NA	TRBJ1-1	TGCGCCAGCAGCCAAGAGCCAGGGGCCTACACTGAAGCTTTCTTT	CASSQEPGAYTEAFF
TRBV6-1	TRBD1	NA	TRBJ2-1	TGTGCCAGCAGAAAATGGACAGGGGAGGGTGTGCAGTTCTTC	CASRKWTGEGVQFF
TRBV2	NA	few	TRBJ2-3	TGTGCCAGCAGTGAAGGGGTAGTTAGCACAGATACGCAGTATTTT	CASSEGVVSTDTQYF
TRBV20-1	TRBD2	few	TRBJ2-2	TGCAGTGCTTCTCGACTAGCGGGGGACACCGGGGAGCTGTTTTTT	CSASRLAGDTGELFF
TRBV9	TRBD2	many	TRBJ2-2	TGTGCCAGCAGCGGCAGGGAGAGTAGCGGGAGGTCTACGGGGGAGCTGTTTTTT	CASSGRESSGRSTGELFF
TRBV7-9	NA	NA	TRBJ1-2	TGTGCCAGCAGCTTTCTTAGATCAGACTATGGCTACACCTTC	CASSFLRSDYGYTF
TRBV11-2	NA	many	TRBJ2-1	TGTGCCAGCAGCCGACTCGGGACTTCCTCGGGCAGTAATGAGCAGTTCTTC	CASSRLGTSSGSNEQFF
TRBV12-3/TRBV12-4	TRBD1	many	TRBJ2-1	TGTGCCAGCAGTTCCGGGACAGGGGGTGGTCAGTTCTTC	CASSSGTGGGQFF
TRBV7-8	NA	few	TRBJ2-1	TGTGCCAGCAGCTTAAGGGCGGGGCCTTCCTACAATGAGCAGTTCTTC	CASSLRAGPSYNEQFF
TRBV5-4	NA	few	TRBJ2-3	TGTGCCAGCAGCCCCTTCGGAGGGGCTGAGACAGATACGCAGTATTTT	CASSPFGGAETDTQYF